This TCR beta chain was sequenced during a study of cytomegalovirus exposure and HLA in healthy donors. Vbeta (60) and Jbeta (13) primers were used in the PCR. Profiled with immunoSEQ multiplex PCR; TCRdb holds only in-frame clones, not every one. The table shows approximately 97,000 clones, with approximately 81% occurring only once. Germline values: CDR1 LNHNV, CDR2 YYDKDF (reference sequence). This CDR3 is 13 amino acids long. Losses at the gene ends were 5 bases for V and 3 bases for J; bases not matched to a gene: 3. Sequencing was carried out using PBMCs. The clonotype was recovered from a woman aged 35 to 49 in good health and CMV-seropositive. V is TRBV15 and J is TRBJ1-2, with 7 bases identical to TRBD1. The CDR3 sequence is CATSPQGDYGYTF. Here the CDR3 DNA reads TGTGCCACCAGCCCTCAGGGGGACTATGGCTACACCTTC.